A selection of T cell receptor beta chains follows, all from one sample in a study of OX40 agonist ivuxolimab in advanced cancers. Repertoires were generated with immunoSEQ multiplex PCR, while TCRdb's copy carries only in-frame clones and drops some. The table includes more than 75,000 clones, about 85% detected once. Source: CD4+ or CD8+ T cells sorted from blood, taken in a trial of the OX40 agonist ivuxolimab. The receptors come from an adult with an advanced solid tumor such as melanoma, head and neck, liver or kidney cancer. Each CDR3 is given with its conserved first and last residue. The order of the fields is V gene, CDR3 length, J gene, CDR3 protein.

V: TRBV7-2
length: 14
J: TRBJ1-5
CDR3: CASSSQGQNQPQHF

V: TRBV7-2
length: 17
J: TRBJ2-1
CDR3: CASSLLSGGSSYNEQFF

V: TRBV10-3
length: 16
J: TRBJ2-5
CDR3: CAISDQTGDVSETQYF

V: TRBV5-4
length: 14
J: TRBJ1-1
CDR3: CASSLGPVNTEAFF

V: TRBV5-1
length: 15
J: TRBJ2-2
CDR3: CASSSDRVGTGELFF

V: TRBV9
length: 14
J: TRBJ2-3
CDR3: CASSVDPGTDTQYF

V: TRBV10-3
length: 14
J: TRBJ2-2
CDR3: CAIRQGTYTGELFF

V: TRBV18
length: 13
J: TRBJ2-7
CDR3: CASSPGQTYEQYF

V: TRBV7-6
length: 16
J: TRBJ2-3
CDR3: CASSQRLGSGTDTQYF

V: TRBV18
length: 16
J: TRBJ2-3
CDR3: CASSPPGTSFPDTQYF

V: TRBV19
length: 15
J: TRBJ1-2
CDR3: CASSTLGGKRYGYTF

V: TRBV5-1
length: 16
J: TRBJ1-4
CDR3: CASSLQGSSANEKLFF

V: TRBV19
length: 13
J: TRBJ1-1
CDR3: CASSTPTLRAAFF

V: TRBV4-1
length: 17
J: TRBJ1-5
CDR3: CASSQVLLGMDNQPQHF

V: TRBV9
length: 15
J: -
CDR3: CASSVRGGVVYEQYF

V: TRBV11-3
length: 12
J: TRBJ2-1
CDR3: CASSSSSGQQFF

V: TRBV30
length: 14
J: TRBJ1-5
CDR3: CAWSGGRNNQPQHF

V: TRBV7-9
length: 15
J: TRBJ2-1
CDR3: CASSLSYREDNEQFF

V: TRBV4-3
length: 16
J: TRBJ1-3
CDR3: CASSQEQGFSGNTIYF

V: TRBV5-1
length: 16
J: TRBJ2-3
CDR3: CASSLGLAEDTDTQYF

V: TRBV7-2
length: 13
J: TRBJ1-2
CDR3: CASSSRHNYGYTF

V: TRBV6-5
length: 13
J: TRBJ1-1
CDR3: CASSYSKNTEAFF

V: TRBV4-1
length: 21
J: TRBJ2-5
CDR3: CASSQPRAGGLAGGLQKTQYF

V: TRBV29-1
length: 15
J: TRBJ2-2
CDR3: CSVATSGVHTGELFF

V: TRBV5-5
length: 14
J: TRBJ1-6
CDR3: CASSLGQVSSPLHF

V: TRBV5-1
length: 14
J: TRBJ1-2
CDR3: CASSLQGRMDGYTF

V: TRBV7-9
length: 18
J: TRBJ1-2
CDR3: CASSPSLRQGALVYGYTF

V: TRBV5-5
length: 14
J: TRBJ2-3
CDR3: CASRTSGGSDTQYF

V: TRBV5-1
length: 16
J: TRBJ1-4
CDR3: CASSFGRSATNEKLFF

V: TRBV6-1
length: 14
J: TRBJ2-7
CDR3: CASSEGRHSYEQYF

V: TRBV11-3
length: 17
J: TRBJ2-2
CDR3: CASSLLSGRRSTGELFF

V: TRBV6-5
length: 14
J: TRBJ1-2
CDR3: CASRKGQGFYGYTF

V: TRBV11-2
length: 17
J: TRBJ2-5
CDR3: CASSLTTSGSNAGEQYF

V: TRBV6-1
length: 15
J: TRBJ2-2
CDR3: CASSERLTNTGELFF

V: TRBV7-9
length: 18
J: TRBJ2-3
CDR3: CASSLAVLSGTGTDTQYF

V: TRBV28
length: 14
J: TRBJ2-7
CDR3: CASSELAGSYEQYF

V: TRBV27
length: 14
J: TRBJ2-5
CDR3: CASSRAGGWETQYF

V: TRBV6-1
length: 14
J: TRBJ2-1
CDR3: CASFDRVSYNEQFF

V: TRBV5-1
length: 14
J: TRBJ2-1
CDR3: CASSFQGAYNEQFF

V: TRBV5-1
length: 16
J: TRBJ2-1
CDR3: CASRPGGTGSYNEQFF

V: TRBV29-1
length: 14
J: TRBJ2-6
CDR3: CSVPGVSGANVLTF

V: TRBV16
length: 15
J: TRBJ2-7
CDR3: CASSQSRGRRDEQYF

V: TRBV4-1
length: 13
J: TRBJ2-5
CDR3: CASSQEGRETQYF

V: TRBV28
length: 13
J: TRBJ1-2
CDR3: CASSFHGNYGYTF

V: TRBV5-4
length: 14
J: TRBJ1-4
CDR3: CASSLGGVNEKLFF

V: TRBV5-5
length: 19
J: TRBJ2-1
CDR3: CASSTGTLAVLRSYNEQFF